What follows describes a single TCR beta chain. Its antigen is still unknown. This entry is derived from a study of CD4 T cells in relation to SARS-CoV-2 and coronaviruses. Whole-study findings and limits: Monoreactive clones expanded significantly more to SARS-CoV-2 than crossreactive clones did.

CD4+ T cells from unexposed donors were obtained before the COVID-19 pandemic (2011-2018). Deep TCR-beta sequencing used DNA from uncultured naive and memory CD4+ T cells. Libraries were prepared by immunoSEQ multiplex PCR; TCRdb keeps only in-frame clonotypes and omits some of them. The table includes about 59,000 clones, around 86% detected once. The TCR originated in a human donor in good health. Sequencing used memory CD4+ T cells from PBMCs.

The CDR3 protein is CASSYLGGGADTQYF. The CDR3 DNA follows: TGTGCCAGCAGTTACTTGGGTGGGGGAGCAGATACGCAGTATTTT. This chain connects TRBV6-5 to TRBJ2-3, with D perhaps given as TRBD1 or TRBD2 (5 bases each). V lost 1 base and J lost 4, with 12 bases in between. Germline V gene lookup returns CDR1 MNHEY and CDR2 SVGAGI. This CDR3 has 15 amino acids.